This T cell receptor beta chain emerged from a study of beta chain features in type 1 diabetes. The study reverse transcribed the entire isolated RNA, so it sequenced expressed TCRB transcripts. The table came from immunoSEQ multiplex PCR; TCRdb's copy has only in-frame clones and leaves some out. The sample holds 310,000 or so clones, approximately 10% seen once. This CDR3 is 16 amino acids long. The V gene's germline CDR1 is SGHTA and CDR2 FQGTGA. V gave up 5 bases and J gave up 0 bases; unmatched junction bases: 9. The sample holds a few counts of this clone. The antigen remains undetermined. The study's findings and limits: It was possible that PCR favored shorter templates, equally so in patients and controls.

This TCR was sampled from a woman in her thirties in good health. The sample comprised naive CD4+ T cells from blood. V gene TRBV7-3 combines with J gene TRBJ2-7, with TRBD2 matching over 8 bases. The CDR3 coding sequence is TGTGCCAGCAGCCTCACGGGGGGGAGCACCTCCTACGAGCAGTACTTC. Amino acid sequence: CASSLTGGSTSYEQYF.